The rows below give T cell receptor beta chains drawn from one sample of a study of cytomegalovirus exposure and HLA in healthy donors. Profiled with immunoSEQ multiplex PCR; TCRdb holds only in-frame clones, not every one. The sample includes about 160,000 clones, more than 75% of them seen just once. The sample consisted of PBMCs. These receptors were taken from a girl aged 2-15 years in good health and CMV-seropositive. Each CDR3 is given with its conserved first and last residue. The D gene is left open where the match is weak. The size of a clone is reported for some rows only, either as once, few or many, or as a class for expanded clones.

V,D,J,size,CDR3,DNA
TRBV19,TRBD2,TRBJ2-2,.,CASSILSGRAFGTGELFF,TGTGCCAGTAGTATATTGAGCGGGAGGGCCTTCGGTACCGGGGAGCTGTTTTTT
TRBV30,.,TRBJ1-4,.,CAWNAPTLNEKLFF,TGTGCCTGGAACGCGCCCACCCTTAATGAAAAACTGTTTTTT
TRBV27,TRBD2,TRBJ2-7,.,CASSSPGTSTWQYF,TGTGCCAGCAGTTCTCCCGGGACTAGTACCTGGCAGTACTTC
TRBV5-1,.,TRBJ1-2,.,CASRSGQLVDGYTF,TGCGCCAGCAGGTCAGGACAGCTCGTAGACGGCTACACCTTC
TRBV30,TRBD2,TRBJ2-3,.,CAWRGGRDTQYF,TGTGCCTGGAGGGGCGGGAGAGATACGCAGTATTTT
TRBV5-4,TRBD2,TRBJ2-3,.,CASSLDGRREDTQYF,TGTGCCAGCAGCTTGGACGGGAGGCGGGAAGATACGCAGTATTTT
TRBV28,TRBD2,TRBJ2-5,.,CASSFDSGKETQYF,TGTGCCAGCAGTTTTGATAGCGGGAAGGAGACCCAGTACTTC
TRBV4-1,.,TRBJ2-1,once,CASSQYGSQFF,TGCGCCAGCAGCCAATACGGGAGTCAGTTCTTC
TRBV5-4,TRBD2,TRBJ2-3,.,CASSPTREDTDTQYF,TGTGCCAGCAGCCCGACCCGGGAGGACACAGATACGCAGTATTTT
TRBV5-1,.,TRBJ1-3,.,CASSLEGLSGNTIYF,TGCGCCAGCAGCTTGGAAGGACTCTCTGGAAACACCATATATTTT
TRBV13,.,TRBJ2-3,.,CASSTAGDGTDTQYF,TGTGCCAGCAGCACCGCAGGGGACGGCACAGATACGCAGTATTTT
TRBV7-3,.,TRBJ1-1,.,CASSLGQNTEAFF,TGTGCCAGCAGCTTGGGACAGAACACTGAAGCTTTCTTT
TRBV6-4,TRBD1,TRBJ2-1,.,CASSDLGQDRDYNEQFF,TGTGCCAGCAGTGACCTCGGCCAGGACAGGGATTACAATGAGCAGTTCTTC
TRBV5-1,.,TRBJ2-6,.,CASSLASSGANVLTF,TGCGCCAGCAGCTTGGCTTCCTCTGGGGCCAACGTCCTGACTTTC
TRBV30,.,TRBJ2-1,.,CALEESSYNEQFF,TGTGCCTTGGAGGAGAGCTCCTACAATGAGCAGTTCTTC
TRBV10-1,TRBD1,TRBJ2-3,few,CASSTTGGRDTQYF,TGCGCCAGCAGTACGACAGGGGGGCGAGATACGCAGTATTTT
TRBV30,TRBD1,TRBJ1-3,.,CAWSVGTGGRNTIYF,TGTGCCTGGAGTGTAGGGACAGGGGGCCGAAACACCATATATTTT
TRBV28,TRBD1,TRBJ1-3,few,CASSLAGGRGNTIYF,TGTGCCAGCAGTTTGGCAGGGGGCCGTGGAAACACCATATATTTT
TRBV7-6,.,TRBJ2-1,.,CASSLSYNEQFF,TGTGCCAGCAGCCTCTCCTACAATGAGCAGTTCTTC
TRBV6-1,TRBD1,TRBJ1-1,few,CASSEDDWTGVATEAFF,TGTGCCAGCAGTGAAGACGATTGGACAGGGGTTGCGACTGAAGCTTTCTTT
TRBV27,TRBD1,TRBJ2-1,few,CASSLGTGPNEQFF,TGTGCCAGCAGTTTAGGGACAGGGCCGAATGAGCAGTTCTTC
TRBV27,TRBD1,TRBJ2-7,.,CASTPAGWGQGVYEQYF,TGTGCCAGCACCCCCGCCGGGTGGGGACAGGGGGTCTACGAGCAGTACTTC
TRBV5-1,.,TRBJ1-2,.,CASSPDSNYGYTF,TGCGCCAGCAGCCCGGACAGCAACTATGGCTACACCTTC
TRBV25-1,TRBD1,TRBJ1-1,.,CASSESHRGDAEAFF,TGTGCCAGCAGTGAATCTCACAGGGGGGATGCTGAAGCTTTCTTT
TRBV7-9,.,TRBJ1-2,.,CASSLAVDTSINYGYTF,TGTGCCAGCAGCTTAGCGGTAGACACAAGTATTAACTATGGCTACACCTTC
TRBV5-1,.,TRBJ2-3,.,CASSFRGPGPTDTQYF,TGCGCCAGCAGCTTTAGGGGCCCTGGCCCCACAGATACGCAGTATTTT
TRBV27,.,TRBJ1-5,.,CASSREGVGNQPQHF,TGTGCCAGCAGCCGGGAGGGTGTGGGCAATCAGCCCCAGCATTTT
TRBV5-1,TRBD2,TRBJ2-5,.,CASSPRLAGLVLQETQYF,TGCGCCAGCAGCCCCCGACTAGCGGGGCTCGTCCTCCAAGAGACCCAGTACTTC
TRBV11-2,TRBD2,TRBJ2-3,.,CASSLLAGGVADTQYF,TGTGCCAGCAGCCTACTAGCGGGAGGTGTTGCAGATACGCAGTATTTT
TRBV30,TRBD2,TRBJ2-1,.,CAWSGGASGRWNEQFF,TGTGCCTGGAGTGGGGGTGCTAGCGGGAGATGGAATGAGCAGTTCTTC
TRBV6-5,TRBD2,TRBJ2-7,.,CASSYVSGGPSEQYF,TGTGCCAGCAGTTACGTTTCGGGAGGGCCCTCCGAGCAGTACTTC
TRBV27,.,TRBJ1-5,.,CASSLISSGNQPQHF,TGTGCCAGCAGTTTAATCTCGTCGGGGAATCAGCCCCAGCATTTT
TRBV27,.,TRBJ2-7,.,CASSWKGMPYEQYF,TGTGCCAGCAGTTGGAAGGGGATGCCCTACGAGCAGTACTTC
TRBV28,.,TRBJ2-1,.,CASSFREQFF,TGTGCCAGCAGTTTCCGGGAGCAGTTCTTC
TRBV30,.,TRBJ2-7,.,CAWREYNEQYF,TGTGCCTGGAGGGAGTACAACGAGCAGTACTTC
TRBV7-9,.,TRBJ2-7,.,CASSLVLSSYEQYF,TGTGCCAGCAGCTTAGTTCTGAGCTCCTACGAGCAGTACTTC
TRBV13,TRBD2,TRBJ2-4,.,CASFGTSGRTKNIQYF,TGTGCCAGTTTCGGGACTAGCGGGAGGACCAAAAACATTCAGTACTTC
TRBV5-6,.,TRBJ2-7,.,CASSSLMRAFPLEQYF,TGTGCCAGCAGCTCCCTAATGAGGGCCTTCCCCCTCGAGCAGTACTTC
TRBV4-1,.,TRBJ2-5,.,CASSQQRATRKGETQYF,TGCGCCAGCAGCCAACAGCGGGCCACTCGAAAGGGGGAGACCCAGTACTTC
TRBV29-1,TRBD2,TRBJ2-5,.,CSVGVAAGVEKETQYF,TGCAGCGTTGGGGTAGCGGCGGGAGTGGAAAAAGAGACCCAGTACTTC
TRBV5-5,TRBD1,TRBJ1-4,.,CASSFSGGLDEKLFF,TGTGCCAGCAGCTTTTCAGGGGGTTTAGATGAAAAACTGTTTTTT
TRBV5-1,TRBD1,TRBJ2-7,.,CASSMGQGGEQYF,TGCGCCAGCAGCATGGGACAGGGCGGAGAGCAGTACTTC
TRBV5-1,TRBD2,TRBJ2-7,.,CASSLSTTGGLTYEQYF,TGCGCCAGCAGCCTATCAACCACCGGGGGACTAACCTACGAGCAGTACTTC
TRBV7-7,.,TRBJ2-1,.,CASSSGLNNEQFF,TGTGCTAGCAGCTCCGGACTTAACAATGAGCAGTTCTTC
TRBV30,.,TRBJ1-2,once,CAWSPEVNYGYTF,TGTGCCTGGAGCCCCGAGGTGAACTATGGCTACACCTTC
TRBV9,.,TRBJ1-4,.,CASSPGTPNEKLFF,TGTGCCAGCAGCCCCGGGACACCTAATGAAAAACTGTTTTTT